This passage covers 3 T cell receptor beta chains from one sample sequenced in a study of blood T cell repertoires in COVID-19 (dated by TCRdb to the early 2020s). The library came from the immunoSEQ multiplex PCR assay. Entries here come from immuneACCESS through TCRdb and include only in-frame sequences with V and J called. Some clones fail to appear in such tables; in the studies checked, an unresolved V gene covers under half of the shortfall, and the cause of the remainder is unknown. Present in this sample are 200,000 or so clones, approximately 91% of which were seen just once. 5.5% to 7% of the sample is in the top ten clones. Sequencing was done on a sample of peripheral blood. Receptors originate from a woman between 40 and 55 years old who had recovered from COVID-19.

This clone has only a few counts. The J gene is TRBJ1-3, the V gene TRBV7-2, with 7 nucleotides matching TRBD1. CDR3 size: 14 residues. Germline V gives CDR1 SGHTA, CDR2 FQGNSA. Losses at the gene ends were 4 bases for V and 7 bases for J; bases not matched to a gene: 7. The CDR3 protein is CASSSGQEGNTIYF. In DNA form, the CDR3 reads TGTGCCAGCAGCTCAGGACAGGAAGGGAACACCATATATTTT.

The gene calls are TRBV5-1 and TRBJ1-3; D not resolved. CDR1 is SGHRS and CDR2 is YFSETQ in the germline V gene. The CDR3 runs 17 residues. Trimming cost V 0 bases and J 0 bases, with 13 bases left between them. CDR3 sequence: CASSLGTAYYSGNTIYF. The CDR3 region has the DNA TGCGCCAGCAGCTTGGGCACAGCCTATTACTCTGGAAACACCATATATTTT.

V usage is TRBV10-3 and J usage is TRBJ2-3; D may be TRBD1 (5 bases). The V end lost 3 bases, the J end lost 4 bases, and 8 bases lay between the germline ends. The CDR3 totals 13 residues. The germline V gene encodes CDR1 ENHRY and CDR2 SYGVKD. The CDR3 bases are TGTGCCATCAGTGAAATAGGGGCAGATACGCAGTATTTT. It codes for CAISEIGADTQYF.